Below are 23 T cell receptor beta chains sequenced from a single sample in a study of blood T cell repertoires in COVID-19 (dated by TCRdb to the early 2020s). Library generation was performed with the immunoSEQ multiplex PCR assay. TCRdb's version of the immuneACCESS table is confined to in-frame rearrangements and falls short of the full clone set. An unresolved V gene accounts for under half of the shortfall where checked; the remainder is of unknown origin. The table for this sample lists 80,000 to 100,000 clones; approximately 79% of them were counted only once. Approximately 11% of the sample is taken by the ten largest. The material sequenced was peripheral blood. These receptors originate from a man in his 70s with active or convalescent COVID-19.

The chain has TRBV5-6 and TRBJ2-5; weak D call: TRBD2 (6 bases). Germline assignment: CDR1 SGHDT and CDR2 YYEEEE. This CDR3 comprises 14 residues. V lost 3 bases, J lost 0 bases, and 9 bases lay in between. CDR3 loop: CASSSGTYQETQYF. The CDR3 DNA follows: TGTGCCAGCAGCTCTGGGACTTACCAAGAGACCCAGTACTTC.

The chain carries TRBV29-1 and TRBJ2-2, with TRBD1 matching 9 bases. Germline CDR1 reads SQVTM; CDR2 reads ANQGSEA. CDR3 length: 13 residues. Trimming removed 6 bases from V and 5 bases from J; junction bases left unmatched: 4. The CDR3 sequence is CSVNRGRTGELFF. The DNA of the CDR3 is TGCAGCGTAAACAGGGGGCGGACCGGGGAGCTGTTTTTT.

The chain recombines TRBV6-5 with TRBJ2-7, with 12 bases lining up with TRBD1. Germline CDR1 and CDR2: MNHEY and SVGAGI. Unmatched junction bases numbered 6, after V lost 5 bases and J lost 7 bases. This CDR3 is built from 14 residues. CDR3 sequence (DNA): TGTGCCAGCAGTCCCGGGACAGGGGGCTGGGAGCAGTACTTC. Translated: CASSPGTGGWEQYF.

The chain couples TRBV24-1 to TRBJ2-3, with 9 bases matching TRBD2. The V and J ends lost 2 bases and 2 bases, in that order; junction bases with no gene match: 7. This CDR3 is 17 amino acids long. CDR1 KGHDR and CDR2 SFDVKD come from the germline V gene. In DNA form, the CDR3 reads TGTGCCACCAGTGATTCGAGCGGGGGGCCTTACACAGATACGCAGTATTTT. As protein: CATSDSSGGPYTDTQYF.

The V call is TRBV4-1, the J call TRBJ2-2; D is ambiguous. The ends were cut back, 1 base at V and 5 bases at J, with 14 bases in the middle. Germline V gene sequence: CDR1 MGHRA, CDR2 YSYEKL. The CDR3 covers 16 residues. CDR3 sequence: CASSQGATRVTGELFF. The DNA of the CDR3 is TGCGCCAGCAGCCAAGGAGCCACTCGCGTTACCGGGGAGCTGTTTTTT.

The chain carries TRBV4-1 and TRBJ2-3; 8 bases agree with TRBD2. Unmatched junction bases numbered 5, after V lost 1 base and J lost 2 bases. The CDR3 totals 16 residues. Per the germline V gene, CDR1 is MGHRA and CDR2 is YSYEKL. CDR3 nucleotide sequence: TGCGCCAGCAGCCAAGGAGCGGGGGCCGTCACAGATACGCAGTATTTT. The encoded protein is CASSQGAGAVTDTQYF.

The chain combines TRBV18 with TRBJ2-3; the D gene is possibly TRBD1 (5 bases). The length of the CDR3 is 15 residues. Germline loops: CDR1 KGHSH, CDR2 LQKENI. V was trimmed by 3 bases and J by 6 bases, leaving 16 bases between them. The CDR3 DNA reads TGTGCCAGCTCACCCCTTGGGGCCGTCCCGGATACGCAGTATTTT. Amino acid sequence: CASSPLGAVPDTQYF.

This sequence joins TRBV7-8 and TRBJ2-5; no firm D call. This CDR3 spans 14 amino acids. The V gene's germline CDR1 is SGHVS and CDR2 FQNEAQ. V lost 2 bases and J 5 bases, leaving 12 bases between the germline ends. The DNA of the CDR3 is TGTGCCAGCAGCTTACAGGTCGAACGGGAGACCCAGTACTTC. This encodes CASSLQVERETQYF. Full variable domain (missing parts from reference TRBV7-8 and TRBJ2-5): GAGVSQSPRYKVAKRGQDVALRCDPISGHVSLFWYQQALGQGPEFLTYFQNEAQLDKSGLPSDRFFAERPEGSVSTLKIQRTQQEDSAVYLCASSLQVERETQYFGPGTRLLVL.

The chain carries TRBV2 and TRBJ1-2; the D gene is possibly TRBD1 (5 bases). The germline CDR1 and CDR2 sequences are SNHLY and FYNNEI. The CDR3 is 14 residues long. V was pared by 9 bases and J by 4 bases, with 18 bases between. CDR3 protein: CASTSYQGTYGYTF. The CDR3 DNA is TGTGCCAGTACCTCATATCAGGGAACCTATGGCTACACCTTC.

The genes are TRBV28 and TRBJ1-5; a possible D gene is TRBD1 (5 bases). With 6 bases removed from V and 2 bases from J, the gap between germline ends came to 14 bases. The V gene's germline CDR1 is MDHEN and CDR2 SYDVKM. The CDR3 runs 15 residues. The CDR3 DNA reads TGTGCCAGCAGCTATTCCCCGGGGGGCAATCAGCCCCAGCATTTT. Its protein is CASSYSPGGNQPQHF.

V gene TRBV11-2 combines with J gene TRBJ2-5; 9 bases are a match to TRBD2. Trimming removed 4 bases from V and 3 bases from J; junction bases left unmatched: 6. Looked up from germline, CDR1 is SGHAT and CDR2 is FQNNGV. CDR3 length equals 15 residues. This chain's CDR3 is CASSSAPSGEETQYF. The CDR3 DNA is TGTGCCAGCAGCTCCGCCCCTAGCGGGGAAGAGACCCAGTACTTC.

The chain has TRBV15 and TRBJ2-5, with 7 positions matching TRBD1. This CDR3 comprises 14 residues. V gave up 3 bases and J gave up 5 bases; unmatched junction bases: 6. CDR1 and CDR2 from the germline V gene are LNHNV and YYDKDF (reference sequence). CDR3 amino acids: CATSRDRPQETQYF. CDR3 nucleotides: TGTGCCACCAGCAGGGACAGGCCCCAGGAGACCCAGTACTTC. Full variable domain (missing parts from reference TRBV15 and TRBJ2-5): DAMVIQNPRYQVTQFGKPVTLSCSQTLNHNVMYWYQQKSSQAPKLLFHYYDKDFNNEADTPDNFQSRRPNTSFCFLDIRSPGLGDTAMYLCATSRDRPQETQYFGPGTRLLVL.

J is TRBJ1-6 and V is TRBV7-9, with TRBD1 as a possible D gene (5 bases). V was clipped by 5 bases and J by 6 bases, with 14 bases between them. The CDR3 runs to 15 residues. Germline V gene data show CDR1 as SEHNR and CDR2 as FQNEAQ (reference sequence). CDR3 DNA sequence: TGTGCCAGCAGCCGTTCGGGGGAAGGTAATTCACCCCTCCACTTT. Its translation: CASSRSGEGNSPLHF. The full variable domain, completed using reference TRBV7-9 and TRBJ1-6, is DTGVSQNPRHKITKRGQNVTFRCDPISEHNRLYWYRQTLGQGPEFLTYFQNEAQLEKSRLLSDRFSAERPKGSFSTLEIQRTEQGDSAMYLCASSRSGEGNSPLHFGNGTRLTVT.

This chain joins TRBV3-1 (or the pseudogene TRBV3-2) and TRBJ2-3; 10 positions match TRBD2. V gave up 1 base and J gave up 0 bases; unmatched junction bases: 1. This CDR3 has 16 residues. Germline CDR1 LGHDT, CDR2 YNNKEL (reference sequence). The CDR3 bases are TGTGCCAGCAGCCAAGTAGCGGGGGGTAGCACAGATACGCAGTATTTT. Its translation is CASSQVAGGSTDTQYF.

The J gene is TRBJ2-7, the V gene TRBV19, with TRBD1 as a possible D gene (5 bases). The CDR3 runs 14 residues. Per germline, CDR1 LNHDA and CDR2 SQIVND (reference sequence). Trimming pared 6 bases from V and 2 bases from J, leaving 14 bases between. In DNA, the CDR3 is TGTGCCAGTAGGTCTTCCAAGGGGACCTACGAGCAGTACTTC. Translating gives CASRSSKGTYEQYF. Full variable domain (remainder filled in from reference TRBV19 and TRBJ2-7): DGGITQSPKYLFRKEGQNVTLSCEQNLNHDAMYWYRQDPGQGLRLIYYSQIVNDFQKGDIAEGYSVSREKKESFPLTVTSAQKNPTAFYLCASRSSKGTYEQYFGPGTRLTVT.

This sequence joins TRBV19 and TRBJ2-3; 7 bases are a match to TRBD2. The CDR3 is made up of 16 amino acids. Per germline, CDR1 LNHDA and CDR2 SQIVND (reference sequence). J gave up 1 base and V 3 bases, and 7 bases lay outside the gene matches. CDR3 DNA sequence: TGTGCCAGTAGTATGGGTCGAGCGGGGCGCACAGATACGCAGTATTTT. Amino acid sequence: CASSMGRAGRTDTQYF.

The V and J genes are TRBV7-8 and TRBJ1-2; a weak D match, TRBD1 (5 bases). This CDR3 is 19 amino acids long. Germline V gene sequence: CDR1 SGHVS, CDR2 FQNEAQ. V lost 3 bases, J lost 1 base, and 24 bases lay in between. This CDR3 reads CASSLLPGRVMGVNYGYTF. The CDR3, as DNA: TGTGCCAGCAGCTTGCTTCCAGGGAGGGTGATGGGAGTTAACTATGGCTACACCTTC.

The chain employs TRBV4-3 and TRBJ1-3; tentative D call: TRBD1 (6 bases). The V and J ends lost 0 bases and 1 base respectively, with 10 bases between them. Germline V gene data show CDR1 as LGHNA and CDR2 as YSLEER. CDR3 length: 16 residues. CDR3 nucleotides: TGCGCCAGCAGCCAAGATCTGAGGGGGTCTGGAAACACCATATATTTT. This encodes CASSQDLRGSGNTIYF.

This clone was seen only a few times. This chain joins TRBV18 and TRBJ2-7; TRBD1 agrees at 8 bases. The CDR3 loop spans 15 amino acids. In germline, CDR1 is KGHSH, CDR2 LQKENI. With V trimmed by 2 bases and J by 6 bases, 9 bases remained unmatched. This CDR3 is CASSPGRGPAREQYF. CDR3 bases: TGTGCCAGCTCACCAGGCAGGGGGCCTGCGCGCGAGCAGTACTTC.

The chain is built from TRBV18 and TRBJ1-1; D is uncertain. The CDR3 is 14 amino acids. The V and J ends lost 1 base and 1 base respectively, with 7 bases between them. Germline V gene lookup returns CDR1 KGHSH and CDR2 LQKENI. The CDR3: CASSPRGANTEAFF. Written as DNA, the CDR3 is TGTGCCAGCTCACCACGGGGAGCGAACACTGAAGCTTTCTTT.

The chain is built from TRBV29-1 and TRBJ1-2; the D gene is possibly TRBD1 (6 bases). Trimming stripped 4 bases from V and 6 bases from J, with 24 bases between. This CDR3 region has 16 residues. CDR1 is SQVTM, CDR2 ANQGSEA, per germline. The CDR3 region has the DNA TGCAGCGTTGCCTCTCTCGGCGTAGGGGGAATAAATGGCTACACCTTC. This codes for CSVASLGVGGINGYTF.

This chain joins TRBV2 and TRBJ1-1, with D possibly TRBD1 on 6 matching bases. The CDR3 length is 13 residues. V lost 7 bases, J lost 5 bases, and 14 bases lay in between. Germline-derived CDR1 and CDR2 are SNHLY and FYNNEI. The CDR3 protein is CASMAGEWTEAFF. CDR3 nucleotides: TGTGCCAGCATGGCAGGGGAATGGACTGAAGCTTTCTTT.

The chain joins TRBV2 to TRBJ1-1, with D perhaps matching TRBD1 (6 bases). This CDR3 region has 13 residues. Germline V gene sequence: CDR1 SNHLY, CDR2 FYNNEI. Trimming took off 4 bases at V and 5 bases at J, with 11 bases between the two ends. CDR3 sequence (DNA): TGTGCCAGCAGTGCAGGGGAGGGGACTGAAGCTTTCTTT. Its translation: CASSAGEGTEAFF.